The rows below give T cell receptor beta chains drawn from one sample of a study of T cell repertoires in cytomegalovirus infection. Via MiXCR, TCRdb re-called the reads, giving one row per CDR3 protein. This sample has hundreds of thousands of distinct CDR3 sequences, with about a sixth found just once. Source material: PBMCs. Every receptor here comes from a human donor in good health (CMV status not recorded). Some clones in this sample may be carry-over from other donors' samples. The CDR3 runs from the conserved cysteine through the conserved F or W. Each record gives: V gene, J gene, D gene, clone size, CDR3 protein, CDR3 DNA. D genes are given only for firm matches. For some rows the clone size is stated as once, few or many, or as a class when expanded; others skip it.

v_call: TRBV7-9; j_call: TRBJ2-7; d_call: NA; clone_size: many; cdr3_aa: CASSFGNEQYF; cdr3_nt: TGTGCCAGCAGCTTCGGGAATGAGCAGTACTTC
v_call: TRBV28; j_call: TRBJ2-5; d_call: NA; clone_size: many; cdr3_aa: CASSFAGTAVKKETQYF; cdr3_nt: TGTGCCAGCAGTTTTGCCGGGACTGCCGTAAAAAAAGAGACCCAGTACTTC
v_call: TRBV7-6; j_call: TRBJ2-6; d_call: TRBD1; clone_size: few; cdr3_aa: CASSFADRGRSGANVLTF; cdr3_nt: TGTGCCAGCAGCTTTGCGGACAGGGGGCGTTCAGGGGCCAACGTCCTGACTTTC
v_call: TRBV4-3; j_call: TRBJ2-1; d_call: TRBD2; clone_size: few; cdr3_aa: CASSQEGFTSGRNEQFF; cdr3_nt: TGCGCCAGCAGCCAAGAAGGTTTTACTAGCGGGAGGAATGAGCAGTTCTTC
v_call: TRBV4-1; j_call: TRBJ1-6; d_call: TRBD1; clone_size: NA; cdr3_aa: CASSQGQGPSPLHF; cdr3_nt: TGCGCCAGCAGCCAAGGACAGGGTCCTTCACCCCTCCACTTT
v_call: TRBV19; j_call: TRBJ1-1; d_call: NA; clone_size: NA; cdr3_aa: CASRWREGVTEAFF; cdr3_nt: TGTGCCAGTAGATGGAGGGAGGGAGTCACTGAAGCTTTCTTT
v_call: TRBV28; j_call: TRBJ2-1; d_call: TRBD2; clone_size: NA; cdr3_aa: CASSSPRGAGALYNEQFF; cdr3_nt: TGTGCCAGCAGTTCCCCCCGGGGAGCGGGGGCCCTATACAATGAGCAGTTCTTC
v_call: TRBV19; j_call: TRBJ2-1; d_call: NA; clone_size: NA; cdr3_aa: CASSIERSSYNEQFF; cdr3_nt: TGTGCCAGTAGTATAGAACGGAGCTCCTACAATGAGCAGTTCTTC
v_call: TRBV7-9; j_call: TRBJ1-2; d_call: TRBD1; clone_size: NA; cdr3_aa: CASSAGTGDSDGYTF; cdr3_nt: TGTGCCAGCAGCGCCGGGACAGGGGACAGCGATGGCTACACCTTC
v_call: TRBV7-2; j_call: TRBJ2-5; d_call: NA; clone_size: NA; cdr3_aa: CASSPRLKGTQYF; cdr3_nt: TGTGCCAGCAGCCCAAGACTTAAGGGGACCCAGTACTTC
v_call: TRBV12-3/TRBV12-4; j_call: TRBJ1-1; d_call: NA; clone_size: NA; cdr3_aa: CASSLDLTGNTEAFF; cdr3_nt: TGTGCCAGCAGTTTAGACCTGACAGGGAACACTGAAGCTTTCTTT
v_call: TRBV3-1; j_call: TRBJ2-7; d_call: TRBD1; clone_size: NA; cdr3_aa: CASSQEGTVVYEQYF; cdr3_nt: TGTGCCAGCAGCCAAGAGGGGACAGTCGTCTACGAGCAGTACTTC
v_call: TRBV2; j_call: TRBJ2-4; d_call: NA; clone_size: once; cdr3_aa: CASSEALRVKTLAKNIQYF; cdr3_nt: TGTGCCAGCAGTGAGGCTCTTCGGGTTAAGACACTAGCCAAAAACATTCAGTACTTC
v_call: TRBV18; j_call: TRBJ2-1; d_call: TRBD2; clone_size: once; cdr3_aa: CASSTIQGLAGRDEQFF; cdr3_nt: TGTGCCAGCTCGACCATTCAAGGACTAGCGGGTAGGGATGAGCAGTTCTTC
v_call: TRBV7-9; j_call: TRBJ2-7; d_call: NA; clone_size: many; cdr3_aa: CASSLAGRTSYEQYF; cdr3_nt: TGTGCCAGCAGCTTAGCGGGCAGGACCTCCTACGAGCAGTACTTC
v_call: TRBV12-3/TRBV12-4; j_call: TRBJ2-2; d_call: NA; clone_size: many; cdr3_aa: CASSSGPRELFF; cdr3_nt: TGTGCCAGCAGTTCTGGCCCTCGGGAGCTGTTTTTT
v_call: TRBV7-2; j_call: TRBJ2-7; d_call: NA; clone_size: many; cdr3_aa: CASSLAGRIRELSYEQYF; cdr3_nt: TGTGCCAGCAGCTTAGCGGGGAGGATCAGGGAGCTTTCCTACGAGCAGTACTTC
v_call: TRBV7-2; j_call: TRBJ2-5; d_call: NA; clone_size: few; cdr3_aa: CASSLSGAAWDF; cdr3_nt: TGTGCCAGCAGCTTATCAGGAGCCGCCTGGGACTTC
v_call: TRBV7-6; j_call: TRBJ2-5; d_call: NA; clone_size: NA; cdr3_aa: CASSLVVSETQYF; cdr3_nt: TGTGCCAGCAGCTTAGTCGTGTCGGAGACCCAGTACTTC
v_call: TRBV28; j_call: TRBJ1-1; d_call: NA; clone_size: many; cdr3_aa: CASSLPRVNTEAFF; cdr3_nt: TGTGCCAGCAGTTTGCCTCGAGTGAACACTGAAGCTTTCTTT
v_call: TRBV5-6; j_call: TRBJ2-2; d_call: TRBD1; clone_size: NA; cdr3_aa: CASSGQEIYTGELFF; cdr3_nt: TGTGCCAGCAGCGGACAGGAAATTTACACCGGGGAGCTGTTTTTT
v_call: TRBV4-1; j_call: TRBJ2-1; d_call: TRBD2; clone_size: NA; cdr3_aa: CASSQEPAGGLTVQFF; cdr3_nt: TGCGCCAGCAGCCAAGAGCCAGCGGGGGGACTAACTGTGCAGTTCTTC
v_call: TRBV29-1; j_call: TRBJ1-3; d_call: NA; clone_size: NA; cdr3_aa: CSVLDSTSGNTIYF; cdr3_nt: TGCAGCGTTCTTGACAGTACTAGTGGAAACACCATATATTTT
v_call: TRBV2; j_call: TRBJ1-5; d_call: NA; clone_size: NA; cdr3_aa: CASSEATENQPQHF; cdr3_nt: TGTGCCAGCAGTGAAGCTACAGAAAATCAGCCCCAGCATTTT
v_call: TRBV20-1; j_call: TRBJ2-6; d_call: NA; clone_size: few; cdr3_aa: CSATSSGANVLTF; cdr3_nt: TGCAGTGCTACTAGCTCTGGGGCCAACGTCCTGACTTTC
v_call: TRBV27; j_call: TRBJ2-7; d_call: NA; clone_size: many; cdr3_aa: CASSPQVSYEQYF; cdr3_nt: TGTGCCAGCAGTCCTCAGGTCTCCTACGAGCAGTACTTC
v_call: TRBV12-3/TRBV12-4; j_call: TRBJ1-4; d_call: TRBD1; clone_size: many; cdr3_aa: CASRPSRDRGHRTNEKLFF; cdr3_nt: TGTGCCAGCAGACCGAGCCGGGACAGGGGGCACCGAACTAATGAAAAACTGTTTTTT
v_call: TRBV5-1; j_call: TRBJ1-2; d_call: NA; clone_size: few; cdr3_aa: CASSPTAGSYGYTF; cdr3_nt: TGCGCCAGCAGCCCGACGGCAGGGAGCTATGGCTACACCTTC
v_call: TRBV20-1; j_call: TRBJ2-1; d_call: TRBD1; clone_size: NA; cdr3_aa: CSYLNRDRVFNEQFF; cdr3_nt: TGCAGTTACCTTAATCGGGACAGGGTTTTCAATGAGCAGTTCTTC
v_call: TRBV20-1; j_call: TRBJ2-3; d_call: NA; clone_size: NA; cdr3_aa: CSPARDGTDTQYF; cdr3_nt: TGCAGCCCGGCGCGCGACGGCACAGATACGCAGTATTTT
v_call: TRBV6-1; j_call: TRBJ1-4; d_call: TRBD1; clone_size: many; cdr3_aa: CASSEEDRGFGEKLFF; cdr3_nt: TGTGCCAGCAGTGAAGAGGACAGGGGATTTGGTGAAAAACTGTTTTTT
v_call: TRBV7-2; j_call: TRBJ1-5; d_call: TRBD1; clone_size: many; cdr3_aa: CASSPRTGRGQPQHF; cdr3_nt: TGTGCCAGCAGCCCCCGGACAGGAAGGGGCCAGCCCCAGCATTTT
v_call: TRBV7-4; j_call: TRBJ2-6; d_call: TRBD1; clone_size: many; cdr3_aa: CASSLATEAGGSGANVLTF; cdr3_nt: TGTGCCAGCAGCTTAGCAACAGAGGCAGGGGGCAGTGGGGCCAACGTCCTGACTTTC
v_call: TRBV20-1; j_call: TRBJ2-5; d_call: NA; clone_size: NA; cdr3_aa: CSAIRNLGETQYF; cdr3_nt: TGCAGTGCCATAAGAAATTTGGGAGAGACCCAGTACTTC
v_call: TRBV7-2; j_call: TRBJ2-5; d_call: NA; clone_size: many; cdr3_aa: CASSVQPGMRETQYF; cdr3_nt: TGTGCCAGCAGCGTACAACCTGGGATGCGGGAGACCCAGTACTTC
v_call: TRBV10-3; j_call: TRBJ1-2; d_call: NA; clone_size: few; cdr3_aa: CAISEDPFNYGYTF; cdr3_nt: TGTGCCATCAGTGAGGACCCATTCAACTATGGCTACACCTTC
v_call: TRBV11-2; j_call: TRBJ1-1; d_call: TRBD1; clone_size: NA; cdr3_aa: CASRTLTGGPTEAFF; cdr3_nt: TGTGCCAGCAGGACTCTCACAGGGGGCCCCACTGAAGCTTTCTTT
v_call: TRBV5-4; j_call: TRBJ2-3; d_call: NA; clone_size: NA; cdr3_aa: CASSSAPTSTDTQYF; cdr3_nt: TGTGCCAGCAGCTCGGCTCCAACTAGCACAGATACGCAGTATTTT
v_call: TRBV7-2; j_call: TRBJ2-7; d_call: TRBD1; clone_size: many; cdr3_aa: CASRTGTGPYEQYF; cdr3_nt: TGTGCCAGCAGAACCGGGACAGGCCCCTACGAGCAGTACTTC
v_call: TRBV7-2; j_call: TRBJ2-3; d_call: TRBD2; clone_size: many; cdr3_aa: CASSLVLASRGLSTDTQYF; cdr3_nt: TGTGCCAGCAGCTTAGTTCTCGCTAGTAGGGGACTAAGCACAGATACGCAGTATTTT
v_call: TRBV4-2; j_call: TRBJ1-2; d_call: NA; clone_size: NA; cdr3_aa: CASSQDWGADGYTF; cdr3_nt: TGTGCCAGCAGCCAAGATTGGGGGGCGGATGGCTACACCTTC
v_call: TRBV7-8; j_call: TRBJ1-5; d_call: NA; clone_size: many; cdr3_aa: CASSQLEGFDQPQHF; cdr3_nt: TGTGCCAGCAGCCAACTGGAGGGGTTCGATCAGCCCCAGCATTTT
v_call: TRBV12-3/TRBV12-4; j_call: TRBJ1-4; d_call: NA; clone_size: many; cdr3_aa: CASSLIREKLFF; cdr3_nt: TGTGCCAGCAGTTTAATCCGGGAAAAACTGTTTTTT
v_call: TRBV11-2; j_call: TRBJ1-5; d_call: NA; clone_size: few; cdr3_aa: CASSDMGSNQPQHF; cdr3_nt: TGTGCCAGCAGTGACATGGGGAGCAATCAGCCCCAGCATTTT
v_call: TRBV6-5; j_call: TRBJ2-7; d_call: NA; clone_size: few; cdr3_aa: CASSYSTQGSYEQYF; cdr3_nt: TGTGCCAGCAGTTACTCGACGCAGGGGTCCTACGAGCAGTACTTC
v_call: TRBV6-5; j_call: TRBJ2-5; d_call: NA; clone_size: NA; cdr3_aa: CASSYSSGETQYF; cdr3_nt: TGTGCCAGCAGTTACTCGTCGGGGGAGACCCAGTACTTC
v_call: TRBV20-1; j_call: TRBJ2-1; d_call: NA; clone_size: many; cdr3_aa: CSARVPSENEQFF; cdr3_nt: TGCAGTGCTAGAGTGCCTAGCGAAAATGAGCAGTTCTTC
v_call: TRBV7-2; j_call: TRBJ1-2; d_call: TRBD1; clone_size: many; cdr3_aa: CASSTGRDRANYGYTF; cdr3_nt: TGTGCCAGCAGCACGGGCCGGGACAGAGCTAACTATGGCTACACCTTC
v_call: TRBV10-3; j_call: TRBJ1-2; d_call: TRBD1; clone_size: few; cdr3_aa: CAIRAAGGAYGYTF; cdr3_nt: TGTGCCATCAGGGCGGCAGGGGGCGCCTATGGCTACACCTTC
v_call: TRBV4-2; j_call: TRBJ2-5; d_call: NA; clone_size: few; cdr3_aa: CASSQDRMETQYF; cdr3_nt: TGTGCCAGCAGCCAAGACAGGATGGAAACCCAGTACTTC
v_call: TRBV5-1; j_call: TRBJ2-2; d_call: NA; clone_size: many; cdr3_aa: CASSLSVSITGELFF; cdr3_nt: TGCGCCAGCAGCTTGTCCGTGTCGATTACCGGGGAGCTGTTTTTT
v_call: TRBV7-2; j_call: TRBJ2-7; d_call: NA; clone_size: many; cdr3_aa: CASSFRGTYEQYF; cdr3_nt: TGTGCCAGCAGCTTCAGGGGAACCTACGAGCAGTACTTC
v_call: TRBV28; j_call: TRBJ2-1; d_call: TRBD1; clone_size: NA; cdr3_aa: CASSLGQGVVNEQFF; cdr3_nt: TGTGCCAGCAGTTTAGGACAGGGGGTTGTGAATGAGCAGTTCTTC
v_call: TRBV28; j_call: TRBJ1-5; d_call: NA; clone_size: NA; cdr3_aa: CASSSDLRTQHF; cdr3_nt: TGTGCCAGCAGTTCTGACCTTCGGACCCAGCATTTT
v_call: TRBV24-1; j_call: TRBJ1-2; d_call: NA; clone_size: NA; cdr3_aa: CATSDVVGYTF; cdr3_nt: TGTGCCACCAGTGATGTTGTTGGCTACACCTTC
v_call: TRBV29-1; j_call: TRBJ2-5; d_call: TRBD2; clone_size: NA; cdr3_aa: CSVRLAGWETQYF; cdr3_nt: TGCAGCGTTCGACTAGCGGGGTGGGAGACCCAGTACTTC
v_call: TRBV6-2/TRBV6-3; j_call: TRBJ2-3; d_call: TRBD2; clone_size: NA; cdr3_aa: CASSGLAGTDTQYF; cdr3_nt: TGTGCCAGCAGCGGACTAGCGGGCACAGATACGCAGTATTTT
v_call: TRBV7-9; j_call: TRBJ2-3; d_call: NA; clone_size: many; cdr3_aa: CASSPNPLAAQYF; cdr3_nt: TGTGCCAGCAGCCCAAATCCTTTGGCGGCGCAGTATTTT
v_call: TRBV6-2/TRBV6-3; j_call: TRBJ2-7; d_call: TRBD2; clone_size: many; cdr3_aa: CASVGGDLSYEQYF; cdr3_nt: TGTGCCAGCGTCGGGGGGGATTTATCCTACGAGCAGTACTTC